This entry lists 15 T cell receptor beta chains sequenced from one sample in a study of T cell changes during pregnancy in multiple sclerosis. Produced via immunoSEQ multiplex PCR; TCRdb's table is partial and in-frame only. Counted here are about 68,000 clones, 91% occurring once; the ten biggest clones make up around 0.89%. The starting material was peripheral blood, obtained in the second trimester of pregnancy. Source of these receptors: a female donor with multiple sclerosis, enrolled in a pregnancy study.

The genes are TRBV18 and TRBJ1-2; D is perhaps TRBD1 (6 bases). V was clipped by 0 bases and J by 6 bases, with 11 bases between them. Germline V gene data show CDR1 as KGHSH and CDR2 as LQKENI. This CDR3 contains 14 residues. CDR3 bases: TGTGCCAGCTCACCACCGGGGGACATTGATGGCTACACCTTC. It encodes CASSPPGDIDGYTF.

A note on this clone: The junction differs from germline at one of its ends, possibly a read error. This chain links TRBV5-5 with TRBJ2-7; D possibly corresponds to TRBD2 (5 bases). Germline V lookup: CDR1 SGHKS, CDR2 YYEKEE (reference sequence). The CDR3 length is 12 residues. CDR3 region: CASSQLELGDNF. DNA for the CDR3: TGTGCCAGCAGCCAGCTCGAATTGGGAGATAATTTC.

The rearrangement links TRBV19 to TRBJ1-5; TRBD1 might be the D (6 bases). CDR1 and CDR2 (germline): LNHDA, SQIVND (reference sequence). The CDR3 contains 14 residues. Trimming stripped 6 bases from V and 3 bases from J, with 12 bases between. Written as DNA, the CDR3 is TGTGCCAGTAGCACGACAGGAATCAATCAGCCCCAGCATTTT. It translates to CASSTTGINQPQHF.

The chain couples TRBV5-1 to TRBJ1-5; 7 bases are shared with TRBD1. Germline CDR1 and CDR2: SGHRS and YFSETQ. V was pared by 4 bases and J by 2 bases, with 3 bases of the junction left unmatched. This CDR3 comprises 14 residues. DNA of the CDR3: TGCGCCAGCAGCCCTACAGGGGGCAATCAGCCCCAGCATTTT. Translated, it gives CASSPTGGNQPQHF.

The chain joins TRBV5-1 to TRBJ1-6, with D unclear. Germline V gene data show CDR1 as SGHRS and CDR2 as YFSETQ. This CDR3 is built from 15 residues. Trimming pared 2 bases from V and 0 bases from J, leaving 6 bases between. The CDR3 loop is CASSLQSSYNSPLHF. The CDR3 nucleotides are TGCGCCAGCAGCTTACAGAGCTCCTATAATTCACCCCTCCACTTT. The entire variable domain, with the rest obtained from reference TRBV5-1 and TRBJ1-6, is as follows: KAGVTQTPRYLIKTRGQQVTLSCSPISGHRSVSWYQQTPGQGLQFLFEYFSETQRNKGNFPGRFSGRQFSNSRSEMNVSTLELGDSALYLCASSLQSSYNSPLHFGNGTRLTVT.

By share, this clone counts as medium-sized. This chain links TRBV2 with TRBJ2-2; the D gene is possibly TRBD2 (5 bases). CDR1 is SNHLY and CDR2 is FYNNEI in the germline V gene. V shed 1 base and J shed 3 bases, with 9 bases lying between them. The CDR3 is made up of 15 amino acids. In DNA form, the CDR3 reads TGTGCCAGCAGTGAAGGGGCGGGTGACACCGGGGAGCTGTTTTTT. The encoded protein is CASSEGAGDTGELFF.

This chain links TRBV19 with TRBJ1-5; D gene uncertain. Germline V CDR1 and CDR2: LNHDA, SQIVND (reference sequence). Trimming removed 3 bases at V and 3 bases at J, with 12 bases between. The CDR3 extends over 15 amino acids. CDR3 in DNA: TGTGCCAGTAGTATCCCGGGAGACCTCAATCAGCCCCAGCATTTT. Amino acids: CASSIPGDLNQPQHF.

The chain is built from TRBV11-1 and TRBJ1-1; 11 bases line up with TRBD1. J was trimmed by 4 bases and V by 2 bases; bases with no gene match: 3. Germline V CDR1 and CDR2: SGHAT, FQDESV (reference sequence). The CDR3 contains 15 residues. The CDR3 DNA reads TGTGCCAGCAGCTTATCCGGGACAGGGGGCACTGAAGCTTTCTTT. It yields the protein CASSLSGTGGTEAFF.

The V gene is TRBV5-1, the J gene TRBJ2-3, with 10 nucleotides matching TRBD2. Looked up from germline, CDR1 is SGHRS and CDR2 is YFSETQ. Unmatched junction bases numbered 10, after V lost 4 bases and J lost 2 bases. CDR3 length equals 17 residues. In nucleotides, the CDR3 is TGCGCCAGCAGCCCTCCTTTAGCGGGGGGAATCACAGATACGCAGTATTTT. Its protein is CASSPPLAGGITDTQYF.

The gene calls are TRBV15 and TRBJ1-6; D is unresolved. V was clipped by 7 bases and J by 0 bases, with 7 bases between them. Per germline, CDR1 LNHNV and CDR2 YYDKDF (reference sequence). The CDR3 covers 14 residues. The CDR3 region is CATKLSSYNSPLHF. The CDR3 DNA follows: TGTGCCACCAAGCTTAGCTCCTATAATTCACCCCTCCACTTT.

Here the CDR3 reads CASSSVSSYNEQFF. The CDR3 region has the DNA TGTGCCAGCTCATCTGTTAGCTCCTACAATGAGCAGTTCTTC. V gene TRBV18 combines with J gene TRBJ2-1; D remains unclear. This CDR3 region has 14 residues. Germline CDR1 KGHSH, CDR2 LQKENI. V was cut by 5 bases and J by 0 bases, with 8 bases left in between.

J is TRBJ2-3 and V is TRBV6-4; possible D gene TRBD2, 6 bases. Germline CDR1 and CDR2: MRHNA and SNTAGT. CDR3 size: 16 residues. The V gene lost 0 bases and the J gene lost 0 bases, with 10 bases spanning the gap. The CDR3 region is CASSDSEGGSTDTQYF. For the CDR3, the DNA is TGTGCCAGCAGTGACTCGGAGGGAGGCAGCACAGATACGCAGTATTTT.

The chain links TRBV7-8 to TRBJ1-5, with D perhaps matching TRBD1 (5 bases). Trimming pared 5 bases from V and 9 bases from J, leaving 20 bases between. The CDR3 has 15 amino acids. In germline, CDR1 is SGHVS, CDR2 FQNEAQ. Here the CDR3 reads CASSPLTRDLWPQHF. The CDR3 bases are TGTGCCAGCAGCCCCCTGACGAGGGACTTATGGCCCCAGCATTTT.

The CDR3 bases are TGTGCCAGCAGCTTAGTCGGGCAGGGTGAAGCTTTCTTT. It encodes CASSLVGQGEAFF. V usage is TRBV7-9 and J usage is TRBJ1-1; a weak D match, TRBD1 (5 bases). V lost 1 base, J lost 7 bases, and 10 bases lay in between. Germline V CDR1 and CDR2: SEHNR, FQNEAQ (reference sequence). CDR3 length: 13 amino acids.

This clone has just one count. The genes are TRBV9 and TRBJ2-1; possible D gene TRBD2, 6 bases. V was cut by 4 bases and J by 6 bases, with 14 bases left in between. The CDR3 extends over 14 amino acids. Germline V gives CDR1 SGDLS, CDR2 YYNGEE. The CDR3 reads CASSLRDLGNEQFF. The CDR3 coding sequence is TGTGCCAGCAGCCTCCGGGACTTAGGCAATGAGCAGTTCTTC.